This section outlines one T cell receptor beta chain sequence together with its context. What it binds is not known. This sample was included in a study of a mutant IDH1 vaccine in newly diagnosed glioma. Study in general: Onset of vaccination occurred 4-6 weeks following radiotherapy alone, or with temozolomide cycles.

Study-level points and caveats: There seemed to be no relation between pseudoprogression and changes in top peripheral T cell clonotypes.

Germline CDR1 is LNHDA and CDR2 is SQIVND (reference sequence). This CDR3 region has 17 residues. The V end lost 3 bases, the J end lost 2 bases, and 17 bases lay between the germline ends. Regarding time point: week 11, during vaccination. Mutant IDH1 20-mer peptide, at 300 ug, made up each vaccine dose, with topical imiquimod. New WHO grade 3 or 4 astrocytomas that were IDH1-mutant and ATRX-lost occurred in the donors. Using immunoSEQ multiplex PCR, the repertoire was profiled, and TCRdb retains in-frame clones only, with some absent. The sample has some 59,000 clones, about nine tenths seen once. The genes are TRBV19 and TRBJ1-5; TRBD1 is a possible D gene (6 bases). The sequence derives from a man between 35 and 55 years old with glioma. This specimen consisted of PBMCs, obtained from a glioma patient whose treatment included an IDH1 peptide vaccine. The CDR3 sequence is CASSIHQTGGGNQPQHF. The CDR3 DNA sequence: TGTGCCAGTAGTATTCACCAGACAGGAGGTGGCAATCAGCCCCAGCATTTT.